What follows describes a single T cell receptor beta chain. This sample is drawn from a study of blood T cell repertoires in COVID-19. The protocol was immunoSEQ multiplex PCR, while the TCRdb copy is restricted to in-frame clones and leaves out a portion. The table includes roughly 260,000 clones, around 90% detected once. Germline assignment: CDR1 KGHDR and CDR2 SFDVKD. The CDR3 is 17 amino acids. V was clipped by 5 bases and J by 4 bases; unmatched bases: 7. The sequenced sample consisted of PBMCs or T cells enriched from blood (not recorded which). This receptor was obtained from a woman aged 25-40 years with acute COVID-19. The chain has TRBV24-1 and TRBJ2-5, with TRBD2 matching 15 bases. The CDR3 nucleotides are TGTGCCACCAGTGGTTGGACTAGCGGGAGGGCCGGAGAGACCCAGTACTTC. Protein: CATSGWTSGRAGETQYF.